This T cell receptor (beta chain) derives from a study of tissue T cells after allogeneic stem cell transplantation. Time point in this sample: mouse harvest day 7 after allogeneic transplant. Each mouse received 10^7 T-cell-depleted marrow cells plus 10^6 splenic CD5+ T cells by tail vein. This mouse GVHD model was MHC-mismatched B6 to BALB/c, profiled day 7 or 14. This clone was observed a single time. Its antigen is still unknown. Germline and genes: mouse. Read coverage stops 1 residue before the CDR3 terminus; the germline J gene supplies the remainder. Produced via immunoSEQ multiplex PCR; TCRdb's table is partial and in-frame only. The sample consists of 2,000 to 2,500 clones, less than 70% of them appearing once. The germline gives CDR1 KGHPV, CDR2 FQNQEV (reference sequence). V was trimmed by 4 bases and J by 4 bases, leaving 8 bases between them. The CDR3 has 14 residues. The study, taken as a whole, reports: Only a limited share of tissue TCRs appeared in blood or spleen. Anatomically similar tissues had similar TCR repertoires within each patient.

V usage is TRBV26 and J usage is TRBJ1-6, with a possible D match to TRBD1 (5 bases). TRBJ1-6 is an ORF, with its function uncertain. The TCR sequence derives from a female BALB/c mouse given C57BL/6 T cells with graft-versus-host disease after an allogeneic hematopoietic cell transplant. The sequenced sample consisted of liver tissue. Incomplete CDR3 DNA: TGTGCCAGCAGTCATGACAGATATAATTCGCCCCTCTAC. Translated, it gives CASSHDRYNSPLY. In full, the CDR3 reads CASSHDRYNSPLYF.